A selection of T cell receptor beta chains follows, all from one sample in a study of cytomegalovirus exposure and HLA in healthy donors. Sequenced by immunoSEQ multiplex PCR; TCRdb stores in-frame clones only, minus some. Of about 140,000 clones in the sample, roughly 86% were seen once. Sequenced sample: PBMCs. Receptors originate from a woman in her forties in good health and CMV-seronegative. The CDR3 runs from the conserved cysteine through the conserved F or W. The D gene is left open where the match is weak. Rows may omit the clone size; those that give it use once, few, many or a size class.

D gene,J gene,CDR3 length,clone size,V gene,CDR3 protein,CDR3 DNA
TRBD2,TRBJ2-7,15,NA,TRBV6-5,CASSYVGLADYEQYF,TGTGCCAGCAGTTACGTTGGACTAGCGGACTACGAGCAGTACTTC
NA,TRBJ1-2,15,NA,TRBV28,CASSLVGVITQGYTF,TGTGCCAGCAGTTTGGTGGGAGTCATCACTCAAGGCTACACCTTC
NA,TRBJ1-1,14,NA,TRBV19,CASSISDAGTEAFF,TGTGCCAGTAGTATATCTGACGCGGGAACTGAAGCTTTCTTT
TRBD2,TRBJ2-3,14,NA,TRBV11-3,CASSSSGRTDTQYF,TGTGCCAGCAGCTCCAGCGGGAGGACAGATACGCAGTATTTT
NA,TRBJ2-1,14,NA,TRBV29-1,CSVTSGGRRNEQFF,TGCAGCGTTACCTCGGGGGGCCGGCGGAATGAGCAGTTCTTC
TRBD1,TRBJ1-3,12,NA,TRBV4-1,CASSLTGGTIYF,TGCGCCAGCAGCCTGACAGGGGGCACCATATATTTT
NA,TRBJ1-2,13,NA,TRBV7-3,CASSSLDIYGYTF,TGTGCCAGCAGCTCCTTGGACATCTATGGCTACACCTTC
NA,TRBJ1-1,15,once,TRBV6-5,CASQRDFYMNTEAFF,TGTGCCAGTCAGCGGGACTTTTACATGAACACTGAAGCTTTCTTT
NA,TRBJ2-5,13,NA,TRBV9,CASSDSTRETQYF,TGTGCCAGCAGCGACAGTACGCGAGAGACCCAGTACTTC
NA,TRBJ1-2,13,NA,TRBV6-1,CASWDGGLDGYTF,TGTGCCTCTTGGGACGGGGGGCTGGATGGCTACACCTTC
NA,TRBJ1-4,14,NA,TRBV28,CASSLGGTNEKLFF,TGTGCCAGCAGTTTGGGGGGGACTAATGAAAAACTGTTTTTT
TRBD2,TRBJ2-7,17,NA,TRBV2,CASSRGLAGINAYEQYF,TGTGCCAGCAGCAGGGGACTAGCGGGGATAAACGCCTACGAGCAGTACTTC
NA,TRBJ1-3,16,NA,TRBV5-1,CASSLDSRATGNTIYF,TGCGCCAGCAGCTTGGATAGCAGGGCGACCGGAAACACCATATATTTT
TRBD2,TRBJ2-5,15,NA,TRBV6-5,CASSTRTSGRETQYF,TGTGCCAGCAGCACCAGGACTAGCGGGAGAGAGACCCAGTACTTC
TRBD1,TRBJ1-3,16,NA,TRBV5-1,CASSPTGVTSGNTIYF,TGCGCCAGCAGCCCGACAGGGGTAACCTCTGGAAACACCATATATTTT
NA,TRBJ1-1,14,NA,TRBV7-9,CASSLRYLNTEAFF,TGTGCCAGCAGCTTGCGGTACCTGAACACTGAAGCTTTCTTT